This entry is about one T cell receptor beta chain. Antigen: not known. This sample stems from a study of identifying expanded T cells in peripheral blood. Study results and caveats: Across healthy donors, higher total template counts meant significantly greater roughly two-week count variance. About 1.3 clones differed between technical replicates, versus roughly 16 and 20 over time.

The germline gives CDR1 SGHRS, CDR2 YFSETQ. The CDR3 has 11 amino acids. Trimming cost V 7 bases and J 7 bases, with 12 bases left between them. Sequenced by immunoSEQ multiplex PCR; TCRdb stores in-frame clones only, minus some. In the table there are around 76,000 clones, 75% to 90% of which are singletons. During the collection period, no donor immune events like infections were recorded. Source material: blood. This TCR was recovered from a person between 18 and 69 years old in good health. V usage is TRBV5-1 and J usage is TRBJ2-7, with D unresolved. The CDR3 reads CASWSLWEQYF. CDR3 DNA sequence: TGCGCCAGCTGGTCTTTGTGGGAGCAGTACTTC.